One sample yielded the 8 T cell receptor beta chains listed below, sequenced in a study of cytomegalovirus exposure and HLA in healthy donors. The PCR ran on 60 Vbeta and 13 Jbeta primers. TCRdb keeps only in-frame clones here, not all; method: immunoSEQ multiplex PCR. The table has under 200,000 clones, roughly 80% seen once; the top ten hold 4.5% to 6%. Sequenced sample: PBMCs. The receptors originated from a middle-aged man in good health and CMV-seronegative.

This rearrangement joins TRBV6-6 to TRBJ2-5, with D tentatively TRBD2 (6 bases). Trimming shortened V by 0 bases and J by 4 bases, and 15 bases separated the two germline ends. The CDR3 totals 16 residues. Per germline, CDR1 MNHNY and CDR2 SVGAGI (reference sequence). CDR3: CASSYSRAVGGETQYF. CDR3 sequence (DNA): TGTGCCAGCAGTTACTCCAGGGCCGTGGGGGGAGAGACCCAGTACTTC.

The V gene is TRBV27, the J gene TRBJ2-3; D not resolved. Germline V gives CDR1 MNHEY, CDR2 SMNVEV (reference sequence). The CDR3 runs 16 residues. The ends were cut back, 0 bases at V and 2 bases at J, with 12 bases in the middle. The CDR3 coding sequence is TGTGCCAGCAGTTTATCGGGCCCCGGTCTCACAGATACGCAGTATTTT. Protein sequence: CASSLSGPGLTDTQYF.

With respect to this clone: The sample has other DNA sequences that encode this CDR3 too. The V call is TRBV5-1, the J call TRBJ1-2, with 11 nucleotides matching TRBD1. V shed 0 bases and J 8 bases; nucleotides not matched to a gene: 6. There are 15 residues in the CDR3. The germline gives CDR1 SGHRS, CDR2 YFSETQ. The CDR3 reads CASSLVGQGARGYTF. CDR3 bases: TGCGCCAGCAGCTTGGTAGGACAGGGGGCGCGAGGCTACACCTTC.

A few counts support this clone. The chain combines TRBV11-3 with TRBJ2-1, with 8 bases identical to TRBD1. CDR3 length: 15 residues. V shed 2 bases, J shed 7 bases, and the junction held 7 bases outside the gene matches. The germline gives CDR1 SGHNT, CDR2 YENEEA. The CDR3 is CASSLQGAHGNEQFF. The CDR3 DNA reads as TGTGCCAGCAGCTTACAGGGGGCCCATGGTAATGAGCAGTTCTTC.

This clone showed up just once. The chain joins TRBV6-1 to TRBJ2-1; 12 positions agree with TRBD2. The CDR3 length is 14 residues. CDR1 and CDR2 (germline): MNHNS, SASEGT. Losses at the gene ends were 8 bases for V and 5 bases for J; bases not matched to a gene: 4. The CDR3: CASRRLAGDNEQFF. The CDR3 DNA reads TGTGCCAGCCGGAGACTAGCGGGGGACAATGAGCAGTTCTTC.

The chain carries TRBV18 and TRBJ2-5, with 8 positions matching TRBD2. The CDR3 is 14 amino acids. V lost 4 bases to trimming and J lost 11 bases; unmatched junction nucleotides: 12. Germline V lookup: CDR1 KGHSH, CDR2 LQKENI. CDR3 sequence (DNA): TGTGCCAGCTCACTGACTAGCGCCCACGGGGAGCAGTACTTC. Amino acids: CASSLTSAHGEQYF.

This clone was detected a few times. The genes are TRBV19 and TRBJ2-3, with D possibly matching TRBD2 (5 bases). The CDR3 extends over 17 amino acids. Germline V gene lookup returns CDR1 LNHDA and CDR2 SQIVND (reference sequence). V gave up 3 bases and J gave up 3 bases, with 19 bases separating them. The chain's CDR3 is CASSIRVASFYTDTQYF. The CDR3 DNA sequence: TGTGCCAGTAGTATTAGGGTGGCTAGCTTTTATACAGATACGCAGTATTTT.

The CDR3 bases are TGTGCCTTCTCCGGGACTAGTCCAGATACGCAGTATTTT. Its translation: CAFSGTSPDTQYF. The J gene is TRBJ2-3, the V gene TRBV30; 8 bases match TRBD2. Germline V lookup: CDR1 GTSNPN, CDR2 SVGIG (reference sequence). The CDR3 covers 13 residues. V gave up 7 bases and J gave up 4 bases; unmatched junction bases: 7. The variable domain in full, completed from reference TRBV30 and TRBJ2-3, reads SQTIHQWPATLVQPVGSPLSLECTVEGTSNPNLYWYRQAAGRGLQLLFYSVGIGQISSEVPQNLSASRPQDRQFILSSKKLLLSDSGFYLCAFSGTSPDTQYFGPGTRLTVL.